Detailed here is one TCR beta chain. This sample is drawn from a study of technical replicates of blood from a few donors. Trimming removed 5 bases from V and 4 bases from J, with 16 bases in between. Germline-derived CDR1 and CDR2 are SGHTA and FQGTGA. The CDR3 spans 15 residues. Measured with immunoSEQ multiplex PCR; TCRdb has only the in-frame clones, and not every one. The data contain roughly 80,000 clones, more than 85% of them singletons. The clonotype was recovered from a human donor in good health. The specimen was T cells isolated from PBMCs. The rearrangement joins TRBV7-3 to TRBJ2-3, with D possibly TRBD2 on 5 matching bases. CDR3 region: CASSQRGLSADTQYF. The CDR3 coding sequence is TGTGCCAGCAGCCAACGAGGACTGAGTGCAGATACGCAGTATTTT. The full variable domain, with the rest looked up from reference TRBV7-3 and TRBJ2-3, is GAGVSQTPSNKVTEKGKYVELRCDPISGHTALYWYRQSLGQGPEFLIYFQGTGAADDSGLPNDRFFAVRPEGSVSTLKIQRTERGDSAVYLCASSQRGLSADTQYFGPGTRLTVL.